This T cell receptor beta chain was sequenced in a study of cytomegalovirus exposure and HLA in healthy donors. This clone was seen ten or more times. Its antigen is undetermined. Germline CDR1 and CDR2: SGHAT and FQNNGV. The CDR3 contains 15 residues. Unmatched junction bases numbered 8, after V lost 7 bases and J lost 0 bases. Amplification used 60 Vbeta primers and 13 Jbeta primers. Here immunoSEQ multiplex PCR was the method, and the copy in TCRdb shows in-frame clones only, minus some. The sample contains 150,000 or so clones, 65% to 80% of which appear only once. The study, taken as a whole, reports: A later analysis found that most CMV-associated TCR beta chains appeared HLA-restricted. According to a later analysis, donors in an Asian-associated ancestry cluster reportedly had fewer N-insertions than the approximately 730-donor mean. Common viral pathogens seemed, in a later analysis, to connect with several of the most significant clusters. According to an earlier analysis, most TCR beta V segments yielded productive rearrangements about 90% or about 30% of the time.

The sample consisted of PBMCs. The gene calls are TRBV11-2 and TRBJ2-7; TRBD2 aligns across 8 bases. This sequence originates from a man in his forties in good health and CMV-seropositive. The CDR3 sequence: CASTPSGGVSYEQYF. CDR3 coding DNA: TGTGCCAGCACCCCCTCGGGAGGGGTCTCCTACGAGCAGTACTTC.